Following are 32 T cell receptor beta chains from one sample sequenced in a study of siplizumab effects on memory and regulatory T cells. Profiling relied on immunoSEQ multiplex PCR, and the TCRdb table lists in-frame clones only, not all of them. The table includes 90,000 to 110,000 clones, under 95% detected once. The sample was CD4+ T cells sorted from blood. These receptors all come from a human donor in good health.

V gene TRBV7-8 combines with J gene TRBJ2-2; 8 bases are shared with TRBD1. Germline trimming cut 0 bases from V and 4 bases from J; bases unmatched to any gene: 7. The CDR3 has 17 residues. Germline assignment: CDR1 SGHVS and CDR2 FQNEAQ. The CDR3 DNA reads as TGTGCCAGCAGCTTAGCGATAGGACAGGGTCGCACCGGGGAGCTGTTTTTT. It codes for CASSLAIGQGRTGELFF.

The CDR3 here is CASSPQRQGFDEQYF. For the CDR3, the DNA is TGTGCCAGCTCACCACAGAGACAGGGGTTCGACGAGCAGTACTTC. This sequence joins TRBV18 and TRBJ2-7; 8 bases fit TRBD1. Losses at the gene ends were 1 base for V and 5 bases for J; bases not matched to a gene: 7. Germline V gene data show CDR1 as KGHSH and CDR2 as LQKENI. The CDR3 spans 15 residues.

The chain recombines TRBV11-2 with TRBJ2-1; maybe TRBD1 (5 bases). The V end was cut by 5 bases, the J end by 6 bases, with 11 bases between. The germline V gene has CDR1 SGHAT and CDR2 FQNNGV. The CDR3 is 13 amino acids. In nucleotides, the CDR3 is TGTGCCAGCAGCCAGGGCCCTGTCAATGAGCAGTTCTTC. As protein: CASSQGPVNEQFF.

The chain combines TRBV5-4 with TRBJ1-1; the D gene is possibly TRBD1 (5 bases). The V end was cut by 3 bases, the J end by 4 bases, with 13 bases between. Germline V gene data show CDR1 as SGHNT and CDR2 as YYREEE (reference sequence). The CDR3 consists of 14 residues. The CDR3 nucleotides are TGTGCCAGCAGCTCCATCCGGGGGGGCACTGAAGCTTTCTTT. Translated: CASSSIRGGTEAFF.

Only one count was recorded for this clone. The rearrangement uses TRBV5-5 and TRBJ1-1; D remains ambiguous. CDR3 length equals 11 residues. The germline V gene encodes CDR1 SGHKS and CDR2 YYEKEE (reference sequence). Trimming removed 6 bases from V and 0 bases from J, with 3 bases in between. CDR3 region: CASTMNTEAFF. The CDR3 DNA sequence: TGTGCCAGCACCATGAACACTGAAGCTTTCTTT.

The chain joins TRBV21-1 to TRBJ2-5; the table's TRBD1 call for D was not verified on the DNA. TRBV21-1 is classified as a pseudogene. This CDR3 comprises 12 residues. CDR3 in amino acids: CASSNCQETQYF. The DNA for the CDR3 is TGTGCCAGCAGCAATTGTCAGGAGACCCAGTACTTC.

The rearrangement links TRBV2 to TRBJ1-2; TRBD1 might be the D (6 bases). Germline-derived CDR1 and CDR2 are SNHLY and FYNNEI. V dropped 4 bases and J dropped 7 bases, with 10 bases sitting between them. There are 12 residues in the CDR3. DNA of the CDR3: TGTGCCAGCAGTGGGAACAGGGCTGGCTACACCTTC. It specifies CASSGNRAGYTF.

CDR3 bases: TGTGCCAGCAGCTTAGGTAGGGGGGGAACTGAAGCTTTCTTT. Translated, it gives CASSLGRGGTEAFF. The rearrangement uses TRBV7-9 and TRBJ1-1; D is perhaps TRBD1 (6 bases). The V end lost 1 base, the J end lost 5 bases, and 11 bases lay between the germline ends. The V gene's germline CDR1 is SEHNR and CDR2 FQNEAQ (reference sequence). This CDR3 contains 14 residues.

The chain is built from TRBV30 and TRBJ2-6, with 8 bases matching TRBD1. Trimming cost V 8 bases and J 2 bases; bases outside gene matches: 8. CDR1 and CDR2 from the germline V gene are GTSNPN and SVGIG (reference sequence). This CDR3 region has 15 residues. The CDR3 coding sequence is TGTGCCGGAAACCCGACAGGGGCTGGGGCCAACGTCCTGACTTTC. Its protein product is CAGNPTGAGANVLTF.

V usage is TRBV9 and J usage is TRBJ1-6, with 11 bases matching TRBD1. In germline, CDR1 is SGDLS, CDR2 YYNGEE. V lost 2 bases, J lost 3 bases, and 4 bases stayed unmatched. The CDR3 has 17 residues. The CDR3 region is CASSVTGTGGYNSPLHF. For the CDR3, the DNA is TGTGCCAGCAGCGTCACCGGGACAGGGGGCTATAATTCACCCCTCCACTTT. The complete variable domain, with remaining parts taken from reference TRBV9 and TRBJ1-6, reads DSGVTQTPKHLITATGQRVTLRCSPRSGDLSVYWYQQSLDQGLQFLIQYYNGEERAKGNILERFSAQQFPDLHSELNLSSLELGDSALYFCASSVTGTGGYNSPLHFGNGTRLTVT.

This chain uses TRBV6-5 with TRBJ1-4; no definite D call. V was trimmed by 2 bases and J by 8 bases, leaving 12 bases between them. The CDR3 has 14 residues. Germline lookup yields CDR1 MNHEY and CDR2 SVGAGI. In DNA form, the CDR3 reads TGTGCCAGCAGTTACCGGGGTACAGACGAAAAACTGTTTTTT. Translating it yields CASSYRGTDEKLFF.

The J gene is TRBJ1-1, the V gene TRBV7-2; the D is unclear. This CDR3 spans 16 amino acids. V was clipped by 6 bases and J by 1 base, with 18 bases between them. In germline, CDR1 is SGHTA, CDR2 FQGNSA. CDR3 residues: CASSTSGVLGNTEAFF. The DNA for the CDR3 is TGTGCCAGCAGTACCAGTGGGGTTTTGGGGAACACTGAAGCTTTCTTT.

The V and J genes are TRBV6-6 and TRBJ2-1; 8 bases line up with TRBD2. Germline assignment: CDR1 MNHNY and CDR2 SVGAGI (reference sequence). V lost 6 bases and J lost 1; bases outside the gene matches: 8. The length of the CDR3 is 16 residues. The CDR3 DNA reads TGTGCCAGCAGCTTCGGGACTAGTGGGTCCTACAATGAGCAGTTCTTC. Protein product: CASSFGTSGSYNEQFF.

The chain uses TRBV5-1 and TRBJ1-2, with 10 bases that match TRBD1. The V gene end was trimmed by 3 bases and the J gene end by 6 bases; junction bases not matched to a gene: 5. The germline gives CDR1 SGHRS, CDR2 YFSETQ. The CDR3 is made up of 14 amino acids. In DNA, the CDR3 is TGCGCCAGCAGCTCGGGACAGGGGTCTGATGGCTACACCTTC. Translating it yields CASSSGQGSDGYTF.

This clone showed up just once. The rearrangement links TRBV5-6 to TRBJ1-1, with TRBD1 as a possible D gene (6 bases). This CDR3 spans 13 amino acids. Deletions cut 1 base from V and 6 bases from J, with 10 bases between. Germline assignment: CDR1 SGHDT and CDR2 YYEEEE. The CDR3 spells CASSLYRVPEAFF. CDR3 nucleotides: TGTGCCAGCAGCTTGTACAGGGTCCCTGAAGCTTTCTTT.

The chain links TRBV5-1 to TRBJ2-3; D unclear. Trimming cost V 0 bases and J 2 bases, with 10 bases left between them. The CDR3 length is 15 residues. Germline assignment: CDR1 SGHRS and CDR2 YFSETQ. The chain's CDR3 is CASSLGNSHTDTQYF. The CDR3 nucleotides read TGCGCCAGCAGCTTGGGGAACAGCCACACAGATACGCAGTATTTT. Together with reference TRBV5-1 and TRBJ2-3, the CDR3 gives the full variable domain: KAGVTQTPRYLIKTRGQQVTLSCSPISGHRSVSWYQQTPGQGLQFLFEYFSETQRNKGNFPGRFSGRQFSNSRSEMNVSTLELGDSALYLCASSLGNSHTDTQYFGPGTRLTVL.

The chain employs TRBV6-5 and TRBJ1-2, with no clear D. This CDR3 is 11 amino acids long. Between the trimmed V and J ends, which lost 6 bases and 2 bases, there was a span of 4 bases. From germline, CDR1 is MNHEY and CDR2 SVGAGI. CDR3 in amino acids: CASSVNYGYTF. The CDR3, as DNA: TGTGCCAGCAGCGTGAACTATGGCTACACCTTC.

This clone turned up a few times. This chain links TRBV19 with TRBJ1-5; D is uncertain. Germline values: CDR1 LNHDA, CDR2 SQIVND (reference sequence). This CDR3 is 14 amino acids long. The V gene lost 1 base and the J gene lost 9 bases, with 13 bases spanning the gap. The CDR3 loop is CASSIATAGMPQHF. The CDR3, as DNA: TGTGCCAGTAGTATAGCTACGGCGGGGATGCCCCAGCATTTT.

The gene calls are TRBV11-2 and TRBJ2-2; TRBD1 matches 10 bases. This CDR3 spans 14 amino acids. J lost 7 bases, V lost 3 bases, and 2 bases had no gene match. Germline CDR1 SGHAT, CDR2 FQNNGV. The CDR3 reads CASSLTGGFGELFF. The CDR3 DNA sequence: TGTGCCAGCAGCTTGACAGGGGGCTTCGGGGAGCTGTTTTTT.

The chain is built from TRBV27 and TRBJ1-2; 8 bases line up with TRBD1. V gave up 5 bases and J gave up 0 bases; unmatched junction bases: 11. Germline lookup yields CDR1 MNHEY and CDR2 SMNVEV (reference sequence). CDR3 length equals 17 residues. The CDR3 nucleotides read TGTGCCAGCAGTAGGACAGGGAGGGTGGGAGCTAACTATGGCTACACCTTC. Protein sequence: CASSRTGRVGANYGYTF.

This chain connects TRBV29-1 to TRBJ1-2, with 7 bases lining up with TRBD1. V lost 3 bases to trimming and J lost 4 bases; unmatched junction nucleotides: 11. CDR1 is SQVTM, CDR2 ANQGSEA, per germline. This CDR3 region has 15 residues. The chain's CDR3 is CSVDEEGARTYGYTF. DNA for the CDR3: TGCAGCGTTGACGAAGAGGGGGCGCGGACCTATGGCTACACCTTC.

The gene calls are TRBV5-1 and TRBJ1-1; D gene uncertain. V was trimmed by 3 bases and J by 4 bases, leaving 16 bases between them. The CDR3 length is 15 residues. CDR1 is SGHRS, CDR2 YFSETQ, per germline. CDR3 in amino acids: CASSSAPGVGTEAFF. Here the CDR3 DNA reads TGCGCCAGCAGCTCCGCCCCAGGCGTCGGCACTGAAGCTTTCTTT.

The CDR3 sequence is CRTGLYGYTF. CDR3 DNA: TGCAGGACGGGACTCTATGGCTACACCTTC. This chain joins TRBV20-1 and TRBJ1-2; TRBD1 is a possible D gene (5 bases). Per germline, CDR1 DFQATT and CDR2 SNEGSKA (reference sequence). The CDR3 sequence is 10 residues long.

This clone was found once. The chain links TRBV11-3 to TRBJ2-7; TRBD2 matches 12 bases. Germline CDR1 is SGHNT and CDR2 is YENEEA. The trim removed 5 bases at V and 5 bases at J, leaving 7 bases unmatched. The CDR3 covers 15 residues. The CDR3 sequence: CASSTFLAGGHEQYF. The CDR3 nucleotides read TGTGCCAGCAGCACTTTCCTAGCGGGAGGGCACGAGCAGTACTTC.

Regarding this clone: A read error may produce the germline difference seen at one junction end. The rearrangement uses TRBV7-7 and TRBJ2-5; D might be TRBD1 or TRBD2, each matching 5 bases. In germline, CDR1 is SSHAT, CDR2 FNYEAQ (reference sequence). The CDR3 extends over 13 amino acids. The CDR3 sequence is CASSPVGVETQYF. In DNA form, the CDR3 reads TGTGCTAGCAGTCCTGTGGGGGTTGAGACCCAGTACTTC.

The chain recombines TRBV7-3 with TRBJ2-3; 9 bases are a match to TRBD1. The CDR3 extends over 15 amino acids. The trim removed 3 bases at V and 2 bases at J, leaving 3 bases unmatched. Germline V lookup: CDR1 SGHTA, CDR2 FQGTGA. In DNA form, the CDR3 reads TGTGCCAGCAGCTTGGGGACAGGGCTCACAGATACGCAGTATTTT. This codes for CASSLGTGLTDTQYF. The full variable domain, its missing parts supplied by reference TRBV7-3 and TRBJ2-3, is GAGVSQTPSNKVTEKGKYVELRCDPISGHTALYWYRQSLGQGPEFLIYFQGTGAADDSGLPNDRFFAVRPEGSVSTLKIQRTERGDSAVYLCASSLGTGLTDTQYFGPGTRLTVL.

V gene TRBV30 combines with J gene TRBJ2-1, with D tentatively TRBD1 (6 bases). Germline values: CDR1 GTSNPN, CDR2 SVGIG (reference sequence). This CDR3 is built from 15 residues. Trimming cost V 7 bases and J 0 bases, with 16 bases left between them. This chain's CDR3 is CASAPQGSSYNEQFF. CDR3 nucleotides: TGTGCCTCCGCGCCCCAGGGGAGCTCCTACAATGAGCAGTTCTTC.

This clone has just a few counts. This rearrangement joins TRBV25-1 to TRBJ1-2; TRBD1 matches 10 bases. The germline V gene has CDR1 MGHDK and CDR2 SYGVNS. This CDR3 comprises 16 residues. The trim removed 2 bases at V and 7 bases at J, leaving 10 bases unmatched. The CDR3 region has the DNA TGTGCCAGCAGTGAACTCGGGGGGGACAGGGGTTTTGGCTACACCTTC. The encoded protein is CASSELGGDRGFGYTF.

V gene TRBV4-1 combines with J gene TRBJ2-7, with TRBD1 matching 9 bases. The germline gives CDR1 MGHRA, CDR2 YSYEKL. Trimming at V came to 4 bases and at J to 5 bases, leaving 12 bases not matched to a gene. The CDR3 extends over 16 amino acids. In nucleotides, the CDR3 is TGCGCCAGCAGCCTCGGACCGGGACAGGGCCTCCACGAGCAGTACTTC. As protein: CASSLGPGQGLHEQYF.

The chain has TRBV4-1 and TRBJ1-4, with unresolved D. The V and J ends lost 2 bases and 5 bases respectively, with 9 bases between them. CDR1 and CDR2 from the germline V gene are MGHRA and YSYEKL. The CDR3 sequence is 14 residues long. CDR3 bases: TGCGCCAGCAGCCAAATTTACAGAAATGAAAAACTGTTTTTT. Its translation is CASSQIYRNEKLFF.

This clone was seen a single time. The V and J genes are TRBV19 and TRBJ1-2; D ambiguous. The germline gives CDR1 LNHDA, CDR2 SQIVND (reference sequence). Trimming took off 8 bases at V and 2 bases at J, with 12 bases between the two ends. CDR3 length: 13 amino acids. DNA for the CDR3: TGTGCCAGTGCAACAGTTTCAAACTATGGCTACACCTTC. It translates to CASATVSNYGYTF.

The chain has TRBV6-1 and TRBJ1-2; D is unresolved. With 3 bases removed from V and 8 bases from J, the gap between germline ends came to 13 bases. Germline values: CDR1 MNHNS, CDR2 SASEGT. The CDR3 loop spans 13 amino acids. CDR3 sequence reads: CASSENGGGGYTF. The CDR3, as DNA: TGTGCCAGCAGTGAGAACGGAGGAGGCGGCTACACCTTC.